Shown below are 32 T cell receptor beta chains from a single sample sequenced in a study of blood T cell repertoires in COVID-19. The method was immunoSEQ multiplex PCR; TCRdb's version includes in-frame clones alone and lacks a portion of them. Of about 200,000 clones detected, over 60% appear once; the ten largest clones hold 5.5%. The material sequenced was peripheral blood. The receptors were sampled from a woman in her 70s with acute or convalescent COVID-19.

This sequence joins TRBV6-6 and TRBJ1-1; 12 bases map to TRBD1. The CDR3 has 16 residues. Germline V gives CDR1 MNHNY, CDR2 SVGAGI (reference sequence). Trimming removed 10 bases from V and 1 base from J; junction bases left unmatched: 10. The CDR3 DNA reads TGTGCCACCCGTGGGGGACAGGGGGCGGGGAACACTGAAGCTTTCTTT. Amino acid sequence: CATRGGQGAGNTEAFF.

This clone was seen a single time. V usage is TRBV12-3 or TRBV12-4 and J usage is TRBJ2-7; TRBD1 might be the D (6 bases). This CDR3 region has 13 residues. V dropped 6 bases and J dropped 4 bases, with 13 bases sitting between them. CDR3 sequence (DNA): TGTGCCAGCAGAACGACAGGAGGTTACGAGCAGTACTTC. It yields the protein CASRTTGGYEQYF.

This clone showed up just a few times. V gene TRBV3-1 (or the pseudogene TRBV3-2) combines with J gene TRBJ2-2; D unresolved. Trimming removed 0 bases from V and 5 bases from J, with 4 bases in between. CDR1 and CDR2 from the germline V gene are LGHDT and YNNKEL (reference sequence). This CDR3 region has 13 residues. CDR3 bases: TGTGCCAGCAGCCAAGATCGTACCGGGGAGCTGTTTTTT. Its protein is CASSQDRTGELFF.

The chain recombines TRBV6-5 with TRBJ2-6, with TRBD2 matching over 7 bases. CDR3 length: 15 amino acids. Trimming at V came to 7 bases and at J to 0 bases, leaving 3 bases not matched to a gene. The germline V gene encodes CDR1 MNHEY and CDR2 SVGAGI. CDR3 nucleotides: TGTGCCAGCAACCAGCGGGGCTCTGGGGCCAACGTCCTGACTTTC. Its translation is CASNQRGSGANVLTF.

V is TRBV10-3 and J is TRBJ2-1, with a weak D call TRBD2 (5 bases). In germline, CDR1 is ENHRY, CDR2 SYGVKD. The CDR3 runs to 13 residues. Trimming left V 2 bases short and J 12 bases short, with 14 bases between. DNA of the CDR3: TGTGCCATCAGTGAGCCGGGGTTCGTGGGGCAGTTCTTC. Its protein is CAISEPGFVGQFF.

In its sample, this clone was seen once. The chain carries TRBV6-1 and TRBJ2-3, with TRBD2 matching over 11 bases. Germline loops: CDR1 MNHNS, CDR2 SASEGT. J lost 0 bases, V lost 2 bases, and 7 bases had no gene match. The CDR3 runs to 18 residues. The CDR3: CASSERLAGGSSTDTQYF. Here the CDR3 DNA reads TGTGCCAGCAGTGAAAGATTAGCGGGAGGGTCTAGCACAGATACGCAGTATTTT.

This clone has only one observation. The chain links TRBV28 to TRBJ2-2, with D perhaps matching TRBD1 (7 bases). Germline CDR1 MDHEN, CDR2 SYDVKM. V was pared by 2 bases and J by 6 bases, with 16 bases between. This CDR3 contains 16 residues. Written as DNA, the CDR3 is TGTGCCAGCAGTTTACTGAGGCCAGGGGGGTCCGGGGAGCTGTTTTTT. Translation gives CASSLLRPGGSGELFF.

CDR3 in DNA: TGTGCCAGCAGTTTGGGAGGCCGGAGCTCCTACAATGAGCAGTTCTTC. It codes for CASSLGGRSSYNEQFF. This sequence joins TRBV28 and TRBJ2-1, with D possibly TRBD2 on 6 matching bases. This CDR3 spans 16 amino acids. The ends were cut back, 3 bases at V and 0 bases at J, with 12 bases in the middle. In germline, CDR1 is MDHEN, CDR2 SYDVKM. The full variable domain, with the rest looked up from reference TRBV28 and TRBJ2-1, is DVKVTQSSRYLVKRTGEKVFLECVQDMDHENMFWYRQDPGLGLRLIYFSYDVKMKEKGDIPEGYSVSREKKERFSLILESASTNQTSMYLCASSLGGRSSYNEQFFGPGTRLTVL.

This clone was detected once. The V gene is TRBV2, the J gene TRBJ2-5; 8 bases match TRBD2. Germline trimming cut 1 base from V and 7 bases from J; bases unmatched to any gene: 5. The CDR3 contains 14 residues. Germline CDR1 SNHLY, CDR2 FYNNEI. The CDR3 sequence: CASSEGAGAGTQYF. CDR3 DNA sequence: TGTGCCAGCAGTGAAGGAGCGGGGGCTGGGACCCAGTACTTC.

The chain couples TRBV10-3 to TRBJ1-2; the match to TRBD1 covers 8 bases. Germline V gene sequence: CDR1 ENHRY, CDR2 SYGVKD. The CDR3 is 15 amino acids. The trim removed 2 bases at V and 8 bases at J, leaving 10 bases unmatched. The CDR3, as DNA: TGTGCCATCAGTGAGGAGACAGGGGAGTTCTGGGGCTACACCTTC. This gives the protein CAISEETGEFWGYTF.

The CDR3 sequence is CASSFERQTYYEQYF. Written as DNA, the CDR3 is TGTGCCAGCAGCTTTGAAAGGCAGACATATTACGAGCAGTACTTC. The V and J genes are TRBV11-1 and TRBJ2-7, with no clear D. The germline V gene has CDR1 SGHAT and CDR2 FQDESV (reference sequence). V lost 3 bases to trimming and J lost 4 bases, with 16 bases between them. The CDR3 is 15 amino acids.

This chain links TRBV4-1 with TRBJ1-1, with unresolved D. The CDR3 spans 14 residues. Trimming took 0 bases from V and 5 from J, leaving 10 bases between them. CDR1 MGHRA and CDR2 YSYEKL come from the germline V gene. The CDR3 DNA reads as TGCGCCAGCAGCCAAGATTTCACAGTTACTGAAGCTTTCTTT. It is translated as CASSQDFTVTEAFF.

The chain uses TRBV29-1 and TRBJ1-2, with 8 positions matching TRBD1. The CDR3 consists of 12 residues. Germline V CDR1 and CDR2: SQVTM, ANQGSEA. Trimming cost V 7 bases and J 8 bases; bases outside gene matches: 9. Here the CDR3 reads CSADRAVEGYTF. The CDR3 coding sequence is TGCAGCGCGGACAGGGCGGTAGAGGGCTACACCTTC.

The chain recombines TRBV5-4 with TRBJ2-5; TRBD2 aligns across 8 bases. Germline trimming cut 4 bases from V and 3 bases from J; bases unmatched to any gene: 2. Germline CDR1 reads SGHNT; CDR2 reads YYREEE (reference sequence). The CDR3 consists of 13 residues. The CDR3 spells CASSREGKETQYF. DNA of the CDR3: TGTGCCAGCAGCCGGGAGGGGAAAGAGACCCAGTACTTC.

The gene calls are TRBV28 and TRBJ2-7; 7 positions agree with TRBD1. Trimming took 3 bases from V and 1 from J; bases not matched to a gene: 0. The CDR3 is 13 amino acids. CDR1 and CDR2 (germline): MDHEN, SYDVKM. The DNA for the CDR3 is TGTGCCAGCAGTTTGACAGGGTCCTACGAGCAGTACTTC. Its protein product is CASSLTGSYEQYF.

This chain joins TRBV7-5 and TRBJ2-7; TRBD2 reflects the table's D call only, with no check against the DNA. TRBV7-5 corresponds to a pseudogene. There are 15 residues in the CDR3. This CDR3 reads CARSFIPGGSYEQYF. DNA for the CDR3: TGTGCCAGAAGCTTCATTCCGGGGGGCTCCTACGAGCAGTACTTC.

The chain joins TRBV28 to TRBJ1-5; TRBD1 might be the D (6 bases). CDR1 and CDR2 (germline): MDHEN, SYDVKM. Trimming cost V 6 bases and J 8 bases, with 11 bases left between them. This CDR3 region has 12 residues. As DNA, the CDR3 is TGTGCCAGCAGAGACAGGCTGGAGCCCCAGCATTTT. Translating it yields CASRDRLEPQHF. The full variable domain, rest sourced from reference TRBV28 and TRBJ1-5, is DVKVTQSSRYLVKRTGEKVFLECVQDMDHENMFWYRQDPGLGLRLIYFSYDVKMKEKGDIPEGYSVSREKKERFSLILESASTNQTSMYLCASRDRLEPQHFGDGTRLSIL.

The V call is TRBV5-1, the J call TRBJ1-3; D possibly corresponds to TRBD1 (6 bases). Trimming took 5 bases from V and 4 from J, leaving 13 bases between them. Germline V gene lookup returns CDR1 SGHRS and CDR2 YFSETQ. The CDR3 extends over 14 amino acids. The CDR3 reads CASSSGTLGNTIYF. CDR3 in DNA: TGCGCCAGCAGTTCCGGGACATTAGGAAACACCATATATTTT.

This clone was seen ten or more times. This chain joins TRBV5-4 and TRBJ2-1; tentative D call: TRBD2 (5 bases). The CDR3 covers 16 residues. The V gene's germline CDR1 is SGHNT and CDR2 YYREEE (reference sequence). V was clipped by 0 bases and J by 8 bases, with 18 bases between them. The DNA for the CDR3 is TGTGCCAGCAGCTTGGCAGTGACGGAGAGGGCCGATGAGCAGTTCTTC. This gives the protein CASSLAVTERADEQFF. Full variable domain (remainder filled in from reference TRBV5-4 and TRBJ2-1): ETGVTQSPTHLIKTRGQQVTLRCSSQSGHNTVSWYQQALGQGPQFIFQYYREEENGRGNFPPRFSGLQFPNYSSELNVNALELDDSALYLCASSLAVTERADEQFFGPGTRLTVL.

The chain employs TRBV19 and TRBJ1-2; TRBD1 aligns across 9 bases. Germline V gene lookup returns CDR1 LNHDA and CDR2 SQIVND (reference sequence). The V segment lost 6 bases and the J segment 1 base; nucleotides outside the gene matches: 12. The CDR3 has 17 amino acids. In DNA form, the CDR3 reads TGTGCCAGTAGGGTCTCCGGGACAGGGATTATTAACTATGGCTACACCTTC. Residues: CASRVSGTGIINYGYTF.

DNA of the CDR3: TGCGCCAGCAGCTTGCGGGGGGAAGGGTCTGAAGCTTTCTTT. Amino acids: CASSLRGEGSEAFF. This chain connects TRBV5-1 to TRBJ1-1; D may be TRBD1 (5 bases). Germline V lookup: CDR1 SGHRS, CDR2 YFSETQ. The CDR3 contains 14 residues. The germline V and J ends were trimmed by 1 base and 6 bases, with 13 bases remaining between them.

The V and J genes are TRBV6-1 and TRBJ1-5; D gene ambiguous. V lost 0 bases and J 0 bases, leaving 6 bases between the germline ends. The CDR3 has 15 residues. CDR1 and CDR2 from the germline V gene are MNHNS and SASEGT. CDR3 amino acids: CASSEAQDSNQPQHF. CDR3 coding DNA: TGTGCCAGCAGTGAAGCGCAGGATAGCAATCAGCCCCAGCATTTT.

The chain employs TRBV28 and TRBJ1-2; 8 bases fit TRBD1. The CDR3 sequence is 15 residues long. From germline, CDR1 is MDHEN and CDR2 SYDVKM. Losses at the gene ends were 2 bases for V and 7 bases for J; bases not matched to a gene: 9. The CDR3 DNA sequence: TGTGCCAGCAGTTTACACGACAGGGGCGGAGCTGGCTACACCTTC. This encodes CASSLHDRGGAGYTF.

The genes are TRBV21-1 and TRBJ1-6. TRBV21-1 represents a pseudogene. This CDR3 is built from 17 residues. CDR3 bases: TGTGCCAGCAGCAAAGAAGGGGGGGGCGCAGAAAATTCACCCCTCCACTTT. It yields the protein CASSKEGGGAENSPLHF.

For this clone: In the same sample, other DNA sequences code for this CDR3. The chain links TRBV3-1 (or the pseudogene TRBV3-2) to TRBJ2-7, with 7 bases that match TRBD1. Germline lookup yields CDR1 LGHDT and CDR2 YNNKEL (reference sequence). The ends lost 4 bases at V and 3 bases at J; junction bases unmatched: 6. This CDR3 region has 14 residues. The CDR3 DNA reads TGTGCCAGCAGCCCCAGGACAGGCAGCTACGAGCAGTACTTC. Its translation: CASSPRTGSYEQYF.

This sequence joins TRBV30 and TRBJ2-7, with a possible D match to TRBD1 (6 bases). Between the trimmed V and J ends, which lost 2 bases and 2 bases, there was a span of 7 bases. This CDR3 spans 12 amino acids. Per germline, CDR1 GTSNPN and CDR2 SVGIG (reference sequence). CDR3 sequence reads: CAWSRDTYEQYF. DNA for the CDR3: TGTGCCTGGAGTAGGGACACCTACGAGCAGTACTTC.

On this clone: The identical CDR3 is also encoded by other nucleotide sequences in the sample. V usage is TRBV5-1 and J usage is TRBJ2-3; possibly TRBD2 for D (6 bases). Per the germline V gene, CDR1 is SGHRS and CDR2 is YFSETQ. The V gene lost 0 bases and the J gene lost 0 bases, with 8 bases spanning the gap. The CDR3 covers 15 residues. The CDR3 nucleotides read TGCGCCAGCAGCTTGGGGGGGACTAGCACAGATACGCAGTATTTT. This gives the protein CASSLGGTSTDTQYF.

J is TRBJ2-2 and V is TRBV30; no reliable D call. This CDR3 spans 11 amino acids. Germline assignment: CDR1 GTSNPN and CDR2 SVGIG (reference sequence). Trimming shortened V by 0 bases and J by 9 bases, and 5 bases separated the two germline ends. The DNA of the CDR3 is TGTGCCTGGAGTGTAGCGAGGGAGCTGTTTTTT. Translation: CAWSVARELFF.

The chain has TRBV7-9 and TRBJ2-7, with 7 bases lining up with TRBD2. CDR1 is SEHNR and CDR2 is FQNEAQ in the germline V gene (reference sequence). The CDR3 is 16 amino acids. V lost 4 bases to trimming and J lost 0 bases; unmatched junction nucleotides: 9. DNA of the CDR3: TGTGCCAGCAGCTCGTATCAGGGAGGGGACTCCTACGAGCAGTACTTC. It codes for CASSSYQGGDSYEQYF.

This clone came up once. This chain joins TRBV24-1 and TRBJ1-1, with D possibly matching TRBD1 (5 bases). Germline assignment: CDR1 KGHDR and CDR2 SFDVKD. The V end was cut by 3 bases, the J end by 6 bases, with 13 bases between. The CDR3 is 14 residues long. The CDR3 nucleotides read TGTGCCACCAGTGATCCGGGACGGGGGTCTGAAGCTTTCTTT. This gives the protein CATSDPGRGSEAFF.

With respect to this clone: This same CDR3 is encoded by further DNA sequences in the sample. The gene calls are TRBV18 and TRBJ2-7; D ambiguous. V dropped 3 bases and J dropped 3 bases, with 9 bases sitting between them. The CDR3 is made up of 13 amino acids. Germline values: CDR1 KGHSH, CDR2 LQKENI. CDR3 sequence (DNA): TGTGCCAGCTCACCTAGTAGCAGCTACGAGCAGTACTTC. The encoded protein is CASSPSSSYEQYF.

This chain uses TRBV28 with TRBJ2-7; D unresolved. This CDR3 is built from 12 residues. The germline V and J ends were trimmed by 10 bases and 3 bases, with 13 bases remaining between them. Germline CDR1 and CDR2: MDHEN and SYDVKM. CDR3 nucleotides: TGTGCCACTCGTGAAGCAAACTACGAGCAGTACTTC. It yields the protein CATREANYEQYF.